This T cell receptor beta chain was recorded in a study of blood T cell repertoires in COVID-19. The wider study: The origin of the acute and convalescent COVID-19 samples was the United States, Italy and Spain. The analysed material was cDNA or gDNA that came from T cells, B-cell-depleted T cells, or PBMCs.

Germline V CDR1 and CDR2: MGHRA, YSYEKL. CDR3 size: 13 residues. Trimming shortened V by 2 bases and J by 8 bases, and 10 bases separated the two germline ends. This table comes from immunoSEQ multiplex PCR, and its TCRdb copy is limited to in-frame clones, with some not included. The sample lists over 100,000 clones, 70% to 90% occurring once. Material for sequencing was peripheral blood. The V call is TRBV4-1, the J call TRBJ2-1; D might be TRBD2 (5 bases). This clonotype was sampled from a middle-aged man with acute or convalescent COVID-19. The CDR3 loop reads CASSQLARDEQFF. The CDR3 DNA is TGCGCCAGCAGCCAACTAGCTCGGGATGAGCAGTTCTTC.